Following are 22 T cell receptor beta chains from one sample sequenced in a study of CD8 T cells in Susac syndrome. Random hexamers were used to reverse transcribe an amount of about 0.45 to 1 ug RNA. From the immunoSEQ multiplex PCR reads, TCRdb called clonotypes with MiXCR, one entry per CDR3 protein. The sample shows tens of thousands of distinct CDR3 sequences, roughly 95% of them seen only once. Sequencing input: CD4+ T cells from PBMCs. These receptors were obtained from a human donor with multiple sclerosis.

J is TRBJ2-3 and V is TRBV28; 9 bases fit TRBD2. The CDR3 runs 14 residues. The germline CDR1 and CDR2 sequences are MDHEN and SYDVKM. V shed 4 bases and J 4 bases; nucleotides not matched to a gene: 3. Here the CDR3 reads CASSYRGGADTQYF. The CDR3 DNA is TGTGCCAGCAGTTACCGCGGGGGGGCAGATACGCAGTATTTT.

The chain uses TRBV12-3 or TRBV12-4 and TRBJ2-2; D possibly corresponds to TRBD1 (6 bases). The ends were cut back, 7 bases at V and 6 bases at J, with 18 bases in the middle. The CDR3 consists of 15 residues. The CDR3 is CASTLGAGRPGELFF. CDR3 DNA: TGTGCCAGCACCCTGGGGGCAGGGCGTCCCGGGGAGCTGTTTTTT.

This chain links TRBV3-1 with TRBJ2-5, with a possible D match to TRBD2 (7 bases). CDR1 is LGHDT and CDR2 is YNNKEL in the germline V gene (reference sequence). Deletions cut 2 bases from V and 1 base from J, with 14 bases between. This CDR3 is built from 16 residues. Written as DNA, the CDR3 is TGTGCCAGCAGCCAATCAGGGGAGGGGACCCAAGAGACCCAGTACTTC. Amino acids: CASSQSGEGTQETQYF.

V gene TRBV5-1 combines with J gene TRBJ2-5, with D tentatively TRBD2 (7 bases). The germline V and J ends were trimmed by 6 bases and 3 bases, with 15 bases remaining between them. In germline, CDR1 is SGHRS, CDR2 YFSETQ. This CDR3 is 14 amino acids long. This chain's CDR3 is CASTWGGQEETQYF. The CDR3 region has the DNA TGCGCCAGCACCTGGGGGGGGCAGGAAGAGACCCAGTACTTC.

V is TRBV12-3 or TRBV12-4 and J is TRBJ1-3; TRBD1 might be the D (5 bases). V shed 6 bases and J shed 7 bases, with 16 bases lying between them. The CDR3 has 14 residues. The CDR3 protein is CASRPGRVLNTIYF. In DNA form, the CDR3 reads TGTGCCAGCAGGCCGGGACGGGTGTTGAACACCATATATTTT.

This chain connects TRBV3-1 to TRBJ2-5, with 7 bases matching TRBD1. Germline V gene lookup returns CDR1 LGHDT and CDR2 YNNKEL (reference sequence). J lost 5 bases, V lost 5 bases, and 11 bases had no gene match. This CDR3 comprises 15 residues. CDR3: CASSSTNRGRETQYF. The CDR3, as DNA: TGTGCCAGCAGCTCTACCAACAGGGGACGGGAGACCCAGTACTTC.

J is TRBJ1-5 and V is TRBV27; D gene unclear. V lost 4 bases and J 5 bases, leaving 9 bases between the germline ends. The CDR3 runs to 13 residues. Per the germline V gene, CDR1 is MNHEY and CDR2 is SMNVEV (reference sequence). The CDR3 DNA reads TGTGCCAGCAGTTCCAATATATATCAGCCCCAGCATTTT. This encodes CASSSNIYQPQHF.

The gene calls are TRBV6-6 and TRBJ2-3; possible D gene TRBD1, 6 bases. Germline lookup yields CDR1 MNHNY and CDR2 SVGAGI (reference sequence). V was trimmed by 7 bases and J by 5 bases, leaving 19 bases between them. The CDR3 spans 15 residues. The chain's CDR3 is CASKGVAIPGDTQYF. For the CDR3, the DNA is TGTGCCAGCAAGGGGGTAGCGATCCCCGGAGATACGCAGTATTTT.

The V gene is TRBV7-9, the J gene TRBJ2-3; TRBD2 agrees at 10 bases. CDR1 is SEHNR, CDR2 FQNEAQ, per germline (reference sequence). Trimming cost V 5 bases and J 6 bases; bases outside gene matches: 8. The CDR3 loop spans 15 amino acids. Written as DNA, the CDR3 is TGTGCCAGCAGCCCCGCCAGCGGGGGGGCTGATACGCAGTATTTT. Translating gives CASSPASGGADTQYF.

The V and J genes are TRBV7-3 and TRBJ2-3, with D perhaps matching TRBD1 (6 bases). V was shortened by 4 bases and J by 4 bases, with 9 bases between the two germline ends. The CDR3 runs to 13 residues. Per germline, CDR1 SGHTA and CDR2 FQGTGA. CDR3 amino acids: CASSSEGADTQYF. Written as DNA, the CDR3 is TGTGCCAGCAGCTCTGAGGGGGCAGATACGCAGTATTTT.

The rearrangement uses TRBV12-3 or TRBV12-4 and TRBJ2-7; D is unresolved. V lost 4 bases, J lost 4 bases, and 5 bases lay in between. The CDR3 contains 11 residues. The CDR3 region is CASSSLYEQYF. The CDR3 DNA reads as TGTGCCAGCAGTTCACTTTACGAGCAGTACTTC.

In this sample, this clonotype turned up once. The chain uses TRBV20-1 and TRBJ2-6; no firm D call. Germline V CDR1 and CDR2: DFQATT, SNEGSKA (reference sequence). V was pared by 2 bases and J by 0 bases, with 14 bases between. The CDR3 is 17 residues long. This CDR3 is CSARLSGFHSGANVLTF. CDR3 nucleotide sequence: TGCAGTGCTAGACTATCAGGATTCCACTCTGGGGCCAACGTCCTGACTTTC.

The rearrangement uses TRBV7-9 and TRBJ1-2; D unclear. CDR3 size: 13 residues. The V end was cut by 1 base, the J end by 7 bases, with 10 bases between. Germline V gene sequence: CDR1 SEHNR, CDR2 FQNEAQ (reference sequence). The CDR3 is CASSLEAIGGYTF. For the CDR3, the DNA is TGTGCCAGCAGCTTAGAAGCAATAGGTGGCTACACCTTC. The full variable domain, in which reference TRBV7-9 and TRBJ1-2 provide the parts outside the CDR3, is DTGVSQNPRHKITKRGQNVTFRCDPISEHNRLYWYRQTLGQGPEFLTYFQNEAQLEKSRLLSDRFSAERPKGSFSTLEIQRTEQGDSAMYLCASSLEAIGGYTFGSGTRLTVV.

CDR3 DNA sequence: TGTGCCAGCAGTCCGTTCCCGGAGACCCAGTACTTC. Residues: CASSPFPETQYF. The chain recombines TRBV6-6 with TRBJ2-5, with D unresolved. CDR1 and CDR2 (germline): MNHNY, SVGAGI (reference sequence). CDR3 length: 12 amino acids. Trimming took off 5 bases at V and 5 bases at J, with 9 bases between the two ends.

This chain joins TRBV29-1 and TRBJ2-7; 8 bases match TRBD1. The germline V gene encodes CDR1 SQVTM and CDR2 ANQGSEA. This CDR3 spans 13 amino acids. V lost 5 bases to trimming and J lost 2 bases; unmatched junction nucleotides: 5. In DNA, the CDR3 is TGCAGCGTTCGGGACAGGAAAGCCTACGAGCAGTACTTC. Translation: CSVRDRKAYEQYF.

V is TRBV4-1 and J is TRBJ2-3; the match to TRBD2 covers 7 bases. V was pared by 0 bases and J by 3 bases, with 6 bases of the junction left unmatched. The CDR3 totals 16 residues. Germline-derived CDR1 and CDR2 are MGHRA and YSYEKL. The CDR3 DNA sequence: TGCGCCAGCAGCCAAGAGAAGTTCGGGGGGACAGATACGCAGTATTTT. It is translated as CASSQEKFGGTDTQYF.

As for this clonotype: One end of the junction is discordant with germline, which a read error may explain. The chain carries TRBV4-3 and TRBJ2-1; 14 nucleotides align to TRBD2. The V gene's germline CDR1 is LGHNA and CDR2 YSLEER. The CDR3 covers 17 residues. CDR3 DNA sequence: TGCGCCAGCAGTCAAGGGACTAGCGGGAGCTCCTACAATGAGCAGTTCTTC. Its translation: CASSQGTSGSSYNEQFF.

The chain links TRBV6-5 to TRBJ1-5; perhaps TRBD1 as D (5 bases). This CDR3 is built from 15 residues. V lost 7 bases, J lost 2 bases, and 15 bases lay in between. Germline CDR1 reads MNHEY; CDR2 reads SVGAGI. The CDR3 here is CASNPGTSRNQPQHF. Here the CDR3 DNA reads TGTGCCAGCAACCCCGGGACGTCTCGCAATCAGCCCCAGCATTTT.

The chain is built from TRBV12-3 or TRBV12-4 and TRBJ2-1, with 15 bases aligning to TRBD2. The J segment lost 4 bases and the V segment lost 5 bases, leaving 6 bases of the junction unmatched. The CDR3 has 17 amino acids. DNA for the CDR3: TGTGCCAGCAGTCTCGCGGGACTAGCGGGGGGATACAATGAGCAGTTCTTC. Protein sequence: CASSLAGLAGGYNEQFF.

The rearrangement uses TRBV2 and TRBJ2-6; 7 bases are a match to TRBD1. J was trimmed by 0 bases and V by 6 bases; bases with no gene match: 2. CDR3 size: 15 residues. Germline CDR1 reads SNHLY; CDR2 reads FYNNEI. The CDR3 DNA is TGTGCCAGCAGAGACAGGGTCTCTGGGGCCAACGTCCTGACTTTC. Its translation: CASRDRVSGANVLTF.

The chain is built from TRBV6-6 and TRBJ2-2, with TRBD1 identical over 7 bases. The CDR3 spans 14 residues. Germline V gene sequence: CDR1 MNHNY, CDR2 SVGAGI (reference sequence). The trim removed 6 bases at V and 6 bases at J, leaving 7 bases unmatched. The CDR3 sequence: CASSRGQAAGELFF. CDR3 coding DNA: TGTGCCAGCAGCCGAGGACAGGCCGCCGGGGAGCTGTTTTTT.

The chain links TRBV29-1 to TRBJ1-1; D is undetermined. The CDR3 has 10 residues. Looked up from germline, CDR1 is SQVTM and CDR2 is ANQGSEA. In nucleotides, the CDR3 is TGCAGAGTTAAGAACACTGAAGCTTTCTTT. Residues: CRVKNTEAFF.